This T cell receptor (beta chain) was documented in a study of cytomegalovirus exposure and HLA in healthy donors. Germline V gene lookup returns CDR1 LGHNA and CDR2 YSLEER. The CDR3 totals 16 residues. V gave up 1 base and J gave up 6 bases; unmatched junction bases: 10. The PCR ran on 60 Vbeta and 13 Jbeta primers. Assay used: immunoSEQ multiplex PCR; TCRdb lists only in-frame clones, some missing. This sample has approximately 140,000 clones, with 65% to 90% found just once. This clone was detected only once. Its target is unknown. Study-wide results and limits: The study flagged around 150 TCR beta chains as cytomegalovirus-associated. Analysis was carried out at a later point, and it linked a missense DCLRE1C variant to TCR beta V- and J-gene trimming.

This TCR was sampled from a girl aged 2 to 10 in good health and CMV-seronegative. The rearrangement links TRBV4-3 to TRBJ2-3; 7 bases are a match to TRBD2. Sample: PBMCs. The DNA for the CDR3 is TGCGCCAGCAGCCAAGTCGGGGGGACCAGTGTGGATACGCAGTATTTT. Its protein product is CASSQVGGTSVDTQYF.